This T cell receptor beta chain stems from a study of T cells in Graves' hyperthyroidism and ophthalmopathy. TCR beta CDR3 region amplification was performed from RNA transcripts. The HTBI set primed first-round TCR CDR3 RT-PCR. One entry per CDR3 protein results from TCRdb running MiXCR on the multiplex PCR reads. Of 490,000 or so distinct CDR3 sequences in the sample, roughly 22% were seen once. The CDR3 has 14 amino acids. The germline V gene has CDR1 MNHEY and CDR2 SMNVEV (reference sequence). V lost 2 bases and J lost 3, with 11 bases in between. Using 9.5 to 10 ml of fresh peripheral blood, PBMCs were prepared.

This receptor was obtained from a woman aged 70-85 years with Graves' ophthalmopathy. Sequenced material: blood. The chain employs TRBV27 and TRBJ2-7, with D hard to call. CDR3 in DNA: TGTGCCAGCAGTTTACGGATTGGGCTCTACGAGCAGTACTTC. Its protein product is CASSLRIGLYEQYF.